This TCR beta chain was sequenced during a study of prognosis after radiotherapy for stage I lung cancer. Study overall: No patients got concurrent therapy with stereotactic body radiotherapy.

From genomic DNA, two-round multiplex PCR was used to amplify TCR beta CDR3. Individual primers that were specific to each TRBV and TRBJ gene served in first-round PCR. TCRdb processed the multiplex PCR reads anew with MiXCR; each CDR3 protein has one entry. The sample comprises approximately 13,000 distinct CDR3 sequences, 31% of which are singletons, and around 30% rests with the top ten. V lost 11 bases, J lost 7 bases, and 21 bases lay in between. Germline V lookup: CDR1 MNHEY, CDR2 SVGEGT. This CDR3 has 13 residues. As for this clonotype: A far larger clone is off by one base, so a read error is likely.

The genes are TRBV6-2 or TRBV6-3 and TRBJ2-7, with D perhaps matching TRBD1 (6 bases). The TCR was taken from a donor aged 50 or older with non-small cell lung cancer. The material was PBMCs, obtained before or after stereotactic body radiation therapy (not recorded which). The CDR3 region has the DNA TGTGCCGGTACAGGGACAACCTACAATGAGCAGTACTTC. Amino acids: CAGTGTTYNEQYF.